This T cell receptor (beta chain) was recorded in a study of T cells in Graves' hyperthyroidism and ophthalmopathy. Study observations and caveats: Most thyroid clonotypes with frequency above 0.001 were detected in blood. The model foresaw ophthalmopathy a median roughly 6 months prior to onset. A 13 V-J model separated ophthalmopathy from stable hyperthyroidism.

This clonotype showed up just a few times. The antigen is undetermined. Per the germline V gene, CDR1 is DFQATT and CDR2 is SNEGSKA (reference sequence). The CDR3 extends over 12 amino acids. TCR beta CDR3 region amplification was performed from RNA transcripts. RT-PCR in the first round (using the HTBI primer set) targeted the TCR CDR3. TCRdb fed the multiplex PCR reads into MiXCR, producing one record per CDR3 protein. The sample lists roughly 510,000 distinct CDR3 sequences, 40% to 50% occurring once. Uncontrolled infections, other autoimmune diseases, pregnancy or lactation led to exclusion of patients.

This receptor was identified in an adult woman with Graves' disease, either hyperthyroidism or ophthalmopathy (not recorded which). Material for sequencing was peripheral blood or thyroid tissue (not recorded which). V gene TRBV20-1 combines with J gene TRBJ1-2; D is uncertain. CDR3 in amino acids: CTIMDGPYGYTF. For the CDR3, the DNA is TGCACCATTATGGACGGCCCCTATGGCTACACCTTC.